The present TCR beta chain was sequenced within a study of blood T cell repertoires in COVID-19. Turning to the study itself: Material from acute and convalescent COVID-19 was sourced from the United States, Italy and Spain.

The protocol was immunoSEQ multiplex PCR, while the TCRdb copy is restricted to in-frame clones and leaves out a portion. The sample contains roughly 230,000 clones, around four fifths of which appear only once. CDR1 is SGHRS, CDR2 YFSETQ, per germline. Trimming stripped 4 bases from V and 0 bases from J, with 13 bases between. This CDR3 has 15 residues. The V and J genes are TRBV5-1 and TRBJ1-1; D gene uncertain. The origin of this receptor is a man aged 50 or older with acute or convalescent COVID-19. Material for sequencing was peripheral blood. The CDR3, as DNA: TGCGCCAGCAGCCTGGTTGGAGGCATGAACACTGAAGCTTTCTTT. Protein sequence: CASSLVGGMNTEAFF.